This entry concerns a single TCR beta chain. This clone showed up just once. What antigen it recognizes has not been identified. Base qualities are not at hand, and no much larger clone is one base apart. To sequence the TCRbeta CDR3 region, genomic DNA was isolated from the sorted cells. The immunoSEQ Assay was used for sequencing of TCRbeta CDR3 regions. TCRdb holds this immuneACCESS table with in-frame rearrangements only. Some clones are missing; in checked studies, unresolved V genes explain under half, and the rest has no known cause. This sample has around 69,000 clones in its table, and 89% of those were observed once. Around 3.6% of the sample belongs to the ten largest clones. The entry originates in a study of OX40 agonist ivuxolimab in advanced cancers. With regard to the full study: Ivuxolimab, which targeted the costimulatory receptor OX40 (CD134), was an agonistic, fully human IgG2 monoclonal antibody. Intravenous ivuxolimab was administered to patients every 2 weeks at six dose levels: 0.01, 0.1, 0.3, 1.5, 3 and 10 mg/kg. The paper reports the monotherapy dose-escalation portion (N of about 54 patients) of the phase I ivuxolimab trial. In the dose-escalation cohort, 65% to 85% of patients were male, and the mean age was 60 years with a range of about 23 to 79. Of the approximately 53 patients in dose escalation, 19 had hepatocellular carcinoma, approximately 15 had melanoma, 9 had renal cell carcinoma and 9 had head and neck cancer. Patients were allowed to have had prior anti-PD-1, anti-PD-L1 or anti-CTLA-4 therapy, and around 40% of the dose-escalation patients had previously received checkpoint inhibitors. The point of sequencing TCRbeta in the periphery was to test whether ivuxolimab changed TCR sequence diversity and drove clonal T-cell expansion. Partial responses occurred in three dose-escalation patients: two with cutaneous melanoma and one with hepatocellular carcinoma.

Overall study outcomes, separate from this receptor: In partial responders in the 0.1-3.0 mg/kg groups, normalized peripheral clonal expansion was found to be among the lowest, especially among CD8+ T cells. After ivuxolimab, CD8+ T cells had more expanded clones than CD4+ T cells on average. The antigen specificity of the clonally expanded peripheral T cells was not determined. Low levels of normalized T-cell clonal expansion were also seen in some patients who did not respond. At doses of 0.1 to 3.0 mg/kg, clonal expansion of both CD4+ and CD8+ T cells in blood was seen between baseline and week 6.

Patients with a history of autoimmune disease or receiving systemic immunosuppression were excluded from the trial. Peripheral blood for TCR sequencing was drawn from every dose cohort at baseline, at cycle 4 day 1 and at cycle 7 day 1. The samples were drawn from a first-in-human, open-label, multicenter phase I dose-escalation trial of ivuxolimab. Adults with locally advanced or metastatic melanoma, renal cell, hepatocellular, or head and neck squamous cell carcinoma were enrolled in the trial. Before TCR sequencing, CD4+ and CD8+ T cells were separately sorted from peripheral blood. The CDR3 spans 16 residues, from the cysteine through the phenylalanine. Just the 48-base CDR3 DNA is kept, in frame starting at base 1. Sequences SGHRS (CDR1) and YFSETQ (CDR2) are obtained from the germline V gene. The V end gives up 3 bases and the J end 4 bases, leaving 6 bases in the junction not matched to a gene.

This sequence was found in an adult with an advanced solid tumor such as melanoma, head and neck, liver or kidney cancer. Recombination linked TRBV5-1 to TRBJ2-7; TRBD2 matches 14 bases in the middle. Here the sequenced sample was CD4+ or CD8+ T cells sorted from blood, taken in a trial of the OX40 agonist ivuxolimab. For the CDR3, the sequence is CASSSGTSGSIYEQYF. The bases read TGCGCCAGCAGCTCCGGGACTAGCGGGAGTATTTACGAGCAGTACTTC.